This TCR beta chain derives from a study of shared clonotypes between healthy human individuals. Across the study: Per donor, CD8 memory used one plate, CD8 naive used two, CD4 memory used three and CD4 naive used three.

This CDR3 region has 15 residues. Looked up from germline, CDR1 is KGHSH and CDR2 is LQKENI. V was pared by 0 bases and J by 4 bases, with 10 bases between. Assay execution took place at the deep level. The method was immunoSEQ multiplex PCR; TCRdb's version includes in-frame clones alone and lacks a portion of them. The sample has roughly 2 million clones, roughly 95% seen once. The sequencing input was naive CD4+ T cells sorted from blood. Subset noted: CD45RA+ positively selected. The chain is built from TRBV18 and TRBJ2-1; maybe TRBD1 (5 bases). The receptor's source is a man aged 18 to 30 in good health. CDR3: CASSPPSGFYNEQFF. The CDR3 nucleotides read TGTGCCAGCTCACCACCGTCAGGGTTTTACAATGAGCAGTTCTTC.